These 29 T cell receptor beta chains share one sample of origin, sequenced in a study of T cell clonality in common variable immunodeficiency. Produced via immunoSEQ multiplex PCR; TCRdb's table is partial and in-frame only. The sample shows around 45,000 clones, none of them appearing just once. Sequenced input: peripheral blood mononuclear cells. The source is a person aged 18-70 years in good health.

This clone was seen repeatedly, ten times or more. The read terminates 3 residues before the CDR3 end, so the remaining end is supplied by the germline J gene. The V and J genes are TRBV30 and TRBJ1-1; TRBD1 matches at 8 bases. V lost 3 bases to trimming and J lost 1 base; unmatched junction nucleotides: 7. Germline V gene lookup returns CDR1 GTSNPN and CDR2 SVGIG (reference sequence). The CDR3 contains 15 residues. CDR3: CAWSLPGTGNTEAFF. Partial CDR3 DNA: TGTGCCTGGAGCTTGCCCGGGACAGGGAACACTGAA.

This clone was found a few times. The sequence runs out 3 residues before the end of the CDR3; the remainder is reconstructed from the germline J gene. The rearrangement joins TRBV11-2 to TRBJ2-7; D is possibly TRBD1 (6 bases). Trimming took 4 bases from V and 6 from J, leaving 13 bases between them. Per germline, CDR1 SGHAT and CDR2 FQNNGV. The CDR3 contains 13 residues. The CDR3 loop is CASSSIQGSEQYF. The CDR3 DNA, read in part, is TGTGCCAGCAGCTCCATACAGGGAAGCGAG. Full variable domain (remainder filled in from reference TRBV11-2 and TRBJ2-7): EAGVAQSPRYKIIEKRQSVAFWCNPISGHATLYWYQQILGQGPKLLIQFQNNGVVDDSQLPKDRFSAERLKGVDSTLKIQPAKLEDSAVYLCASSSIQGSEQYFGPGTRLTVT.

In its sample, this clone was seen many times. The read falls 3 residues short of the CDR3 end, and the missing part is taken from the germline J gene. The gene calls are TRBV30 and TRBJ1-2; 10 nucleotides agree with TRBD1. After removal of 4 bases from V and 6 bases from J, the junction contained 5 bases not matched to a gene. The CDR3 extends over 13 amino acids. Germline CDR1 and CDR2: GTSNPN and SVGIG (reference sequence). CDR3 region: CAWTMTGGDGYTF. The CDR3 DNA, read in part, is TGTGCCTGGACCATGACAGGGGGCGATGGC.

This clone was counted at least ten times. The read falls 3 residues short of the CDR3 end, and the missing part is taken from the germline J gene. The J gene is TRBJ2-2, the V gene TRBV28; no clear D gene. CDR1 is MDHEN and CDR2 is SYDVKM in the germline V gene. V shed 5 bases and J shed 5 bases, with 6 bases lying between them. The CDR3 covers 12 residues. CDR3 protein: CASSVTTGELFF. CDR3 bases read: TGTGCCAGCAGTGTAACAACCGGGGAG.

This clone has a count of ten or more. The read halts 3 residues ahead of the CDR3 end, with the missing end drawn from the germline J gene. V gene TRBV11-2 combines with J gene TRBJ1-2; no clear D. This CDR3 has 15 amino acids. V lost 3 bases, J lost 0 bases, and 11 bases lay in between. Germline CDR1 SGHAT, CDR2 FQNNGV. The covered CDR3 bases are TGTGCCAGCAGCTTTTTTAAGAGCACTAACTATGGC. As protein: CASSFFKSTNYG. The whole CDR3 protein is CASSFFKSTNYGYTF.

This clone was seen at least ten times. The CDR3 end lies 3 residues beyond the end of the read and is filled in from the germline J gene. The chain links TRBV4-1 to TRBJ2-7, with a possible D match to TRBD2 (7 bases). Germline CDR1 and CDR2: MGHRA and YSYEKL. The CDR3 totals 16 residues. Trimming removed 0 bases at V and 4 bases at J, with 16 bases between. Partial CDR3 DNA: TGCGCCAGCAGCCAAGATAGGGGGGGGATGGGATACGAG. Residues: CASSQDRGGMGYE. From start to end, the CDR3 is CASSQDRGGMGYEQYF.

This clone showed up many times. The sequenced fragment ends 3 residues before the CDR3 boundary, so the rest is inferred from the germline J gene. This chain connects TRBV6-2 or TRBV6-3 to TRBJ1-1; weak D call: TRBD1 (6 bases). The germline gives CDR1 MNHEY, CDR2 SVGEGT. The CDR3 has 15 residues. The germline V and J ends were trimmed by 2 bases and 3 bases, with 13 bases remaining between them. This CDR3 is CASSYLMGADTEAFF. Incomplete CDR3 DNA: TGTGCCAGCAGTTACCTTATGGGGGCGGACACTGAA.

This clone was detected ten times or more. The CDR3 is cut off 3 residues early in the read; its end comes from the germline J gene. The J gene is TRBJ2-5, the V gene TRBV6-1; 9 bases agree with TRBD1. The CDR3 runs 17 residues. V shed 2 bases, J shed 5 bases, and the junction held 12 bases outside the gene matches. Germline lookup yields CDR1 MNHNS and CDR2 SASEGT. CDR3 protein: CASSEFLWRQGGETQYF. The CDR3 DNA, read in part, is TGTGCCAGCAGTGAATTTCTTTGGAGACAGGGGGGTGAGACC.

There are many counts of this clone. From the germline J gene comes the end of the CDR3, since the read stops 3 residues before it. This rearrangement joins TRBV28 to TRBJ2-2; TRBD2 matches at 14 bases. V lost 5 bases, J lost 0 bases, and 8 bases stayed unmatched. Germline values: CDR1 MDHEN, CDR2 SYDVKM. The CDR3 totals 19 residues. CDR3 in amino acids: CASSQTSGRGWTNTGELFF. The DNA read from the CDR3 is TGTGCCAGCAGTCAGACTAGCGGGAGGGGTTGGACGAACACCGGGGAG.

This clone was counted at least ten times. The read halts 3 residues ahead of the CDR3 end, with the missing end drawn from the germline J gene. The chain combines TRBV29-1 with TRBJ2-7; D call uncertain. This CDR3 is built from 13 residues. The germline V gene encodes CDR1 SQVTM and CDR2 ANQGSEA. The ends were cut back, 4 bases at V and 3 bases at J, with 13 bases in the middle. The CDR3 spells CSVVSHRNYEQYF. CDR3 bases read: TGCAGCGTTGTGTCCCACAGAAACTACGAG.

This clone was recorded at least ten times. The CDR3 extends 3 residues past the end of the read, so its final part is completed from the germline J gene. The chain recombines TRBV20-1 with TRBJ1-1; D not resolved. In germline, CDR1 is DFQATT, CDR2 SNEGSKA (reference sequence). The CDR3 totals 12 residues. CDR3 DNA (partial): TGCAGTGCTAGAGATTGGTCGGGTCAA. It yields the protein CSARDWSGQ. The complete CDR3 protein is CSARDWSGQAFF.

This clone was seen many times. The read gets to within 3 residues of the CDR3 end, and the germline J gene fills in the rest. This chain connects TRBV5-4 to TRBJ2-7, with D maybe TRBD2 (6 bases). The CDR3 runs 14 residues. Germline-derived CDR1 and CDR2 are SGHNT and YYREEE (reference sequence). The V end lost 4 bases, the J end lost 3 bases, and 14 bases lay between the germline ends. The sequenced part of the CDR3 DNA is TGTGCCAGCAGCCGGGGAGCGGGCCACTACGAG. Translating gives CASSRGAGHYE. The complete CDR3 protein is CASSRGAGHYEQYF.

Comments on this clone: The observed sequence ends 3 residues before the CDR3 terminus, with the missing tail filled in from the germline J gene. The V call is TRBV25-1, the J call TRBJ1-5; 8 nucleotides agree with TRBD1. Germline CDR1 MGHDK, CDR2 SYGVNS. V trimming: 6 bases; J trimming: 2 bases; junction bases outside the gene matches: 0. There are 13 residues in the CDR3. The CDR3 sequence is CASRTGGNQPQHF. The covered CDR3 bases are TGTGCCAGCAGGACAGGGGGCAATCAGCCC. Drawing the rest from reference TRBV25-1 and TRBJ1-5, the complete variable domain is EADIYQTPRYLVIGTGKKITLECSQTMGHDKMYWYQQDPGMELHLIHYSYGVNSTEKGDLSSESTVSRIRTEHFPLTLESARPSHTSQYLCASRTGGNQPQHFGDGTRLSIL.

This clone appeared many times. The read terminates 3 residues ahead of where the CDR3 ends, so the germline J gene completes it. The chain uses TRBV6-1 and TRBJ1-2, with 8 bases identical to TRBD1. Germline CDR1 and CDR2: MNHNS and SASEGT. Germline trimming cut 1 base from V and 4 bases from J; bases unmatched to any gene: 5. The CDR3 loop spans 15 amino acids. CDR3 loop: CASSEGGQGLYGYTF. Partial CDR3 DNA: TGTGCCAGCAGTGAAGGTGGACAGGGCCTCTATGGC.

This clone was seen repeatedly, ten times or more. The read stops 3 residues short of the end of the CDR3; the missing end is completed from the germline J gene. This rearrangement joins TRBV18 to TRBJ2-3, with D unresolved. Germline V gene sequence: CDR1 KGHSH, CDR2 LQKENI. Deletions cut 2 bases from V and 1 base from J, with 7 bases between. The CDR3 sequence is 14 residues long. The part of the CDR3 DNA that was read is TGTGCCAGCTCACCAGGGCAGGGCACAGATACG. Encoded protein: CASSPGQGTDT. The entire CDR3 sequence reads CASSPGQGTDTQYF.

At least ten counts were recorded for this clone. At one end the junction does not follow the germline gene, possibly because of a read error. The CDR3 bases that were read are TGTGCTAGCAGCCCAACGACAGGGTATCACAATGAG. Encoded protein: CASSPTTGYHNE. The entire CDR3 protein reads CASSPTTGYHNEQFF. The chain carries TRBV7-7 and TRBJ2-1; 7 bases fit TRBD1. The CDR3 end lies 3 residues beyond the end of the read and is filled in from the germline J gene. Germline V gives CDR1 SSHAT, CDR2 FNYEAQ (reference sequence). The CDR3 is 15 amino acids.

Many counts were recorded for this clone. This CDR3 reads CAWSTGLNDQPQHF. The CDR3 DNA, read in part, is TGTGCCTGGAGTACGGGACTTAATGATCAGCCC. This sequence joins TRBV30 and TRBJ1-5; D may be TRBD1 (5 bases). The read ends 3 residues early relative to the CDR3; the germline J gene fills the gap. This CDR3 is 14 amino acids long. Trimming took 2 bases from V and 5 from J, leaving 13 bases between them. The germline V gene has CDR1 GTSNPN and CDR2 SVGIG (reference sequence).

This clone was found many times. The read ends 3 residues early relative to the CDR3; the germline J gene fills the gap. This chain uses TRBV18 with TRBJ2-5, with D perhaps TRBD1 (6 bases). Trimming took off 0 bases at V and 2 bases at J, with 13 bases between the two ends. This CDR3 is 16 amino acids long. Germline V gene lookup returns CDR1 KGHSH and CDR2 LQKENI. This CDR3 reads CASSPPGAKTQETQYF. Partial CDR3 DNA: TGTGCCAGCTCACCACCGGGGGCCAAGACACAAGAGACC.

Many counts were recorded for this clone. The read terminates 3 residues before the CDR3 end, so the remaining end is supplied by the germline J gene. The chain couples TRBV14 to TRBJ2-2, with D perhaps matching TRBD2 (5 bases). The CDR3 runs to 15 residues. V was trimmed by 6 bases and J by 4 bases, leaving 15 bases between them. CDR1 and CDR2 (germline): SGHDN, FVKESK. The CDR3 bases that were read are TGTGCCAGCAGTCCCACGGGGTACGGCACCGGGGAG. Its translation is CASSPTGYGTGE. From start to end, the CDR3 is CASSPTGYGTGELFF.

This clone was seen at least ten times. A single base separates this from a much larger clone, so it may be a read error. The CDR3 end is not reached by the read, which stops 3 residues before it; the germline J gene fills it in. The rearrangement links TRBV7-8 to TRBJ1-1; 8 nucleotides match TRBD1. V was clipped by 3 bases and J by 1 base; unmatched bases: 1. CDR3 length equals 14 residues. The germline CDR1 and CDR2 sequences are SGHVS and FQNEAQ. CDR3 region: CASSFGTGNTEAFF. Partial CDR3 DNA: TGTGCCAGCAGCTTCGGGACAGGGAACACTGAA.

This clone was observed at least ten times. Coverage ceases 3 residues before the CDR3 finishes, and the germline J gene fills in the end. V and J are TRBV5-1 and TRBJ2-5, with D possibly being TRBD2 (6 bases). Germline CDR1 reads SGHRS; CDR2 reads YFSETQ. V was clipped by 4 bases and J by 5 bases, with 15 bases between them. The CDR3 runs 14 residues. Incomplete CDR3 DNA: TGCGCCAGCAGCGCCGACGGGGGAATGGAGACC. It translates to CASSADGGMET. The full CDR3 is CASSADGGMETQYF.

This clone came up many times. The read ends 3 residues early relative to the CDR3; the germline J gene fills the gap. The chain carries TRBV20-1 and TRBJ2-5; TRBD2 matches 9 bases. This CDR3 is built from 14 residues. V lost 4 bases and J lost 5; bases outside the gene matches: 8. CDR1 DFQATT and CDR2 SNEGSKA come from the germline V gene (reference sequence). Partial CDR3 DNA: TGCAGTGCTAAGGGCGGGGGGGCCAGTGAGACC. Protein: CSAKGGGASET. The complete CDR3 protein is CSAKGGGASETQYF.

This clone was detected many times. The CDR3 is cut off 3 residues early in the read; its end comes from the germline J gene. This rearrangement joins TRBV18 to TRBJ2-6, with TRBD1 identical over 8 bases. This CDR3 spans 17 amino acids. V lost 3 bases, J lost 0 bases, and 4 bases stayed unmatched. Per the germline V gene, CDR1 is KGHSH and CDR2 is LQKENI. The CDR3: CASSPGQVYSGANVLTF. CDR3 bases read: TGTGCCAGCTCACCGGGACAGGTTTACTCTGGGGCCAACGTC.

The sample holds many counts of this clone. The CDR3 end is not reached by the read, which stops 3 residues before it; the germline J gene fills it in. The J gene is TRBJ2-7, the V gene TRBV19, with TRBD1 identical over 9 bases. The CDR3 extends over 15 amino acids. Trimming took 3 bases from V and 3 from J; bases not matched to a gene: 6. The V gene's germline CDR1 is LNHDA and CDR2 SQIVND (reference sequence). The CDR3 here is CASSIGTGINYEQYF. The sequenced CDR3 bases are TGTGCCAGTAGTATCGGGACAGGGATCAACTACGAG. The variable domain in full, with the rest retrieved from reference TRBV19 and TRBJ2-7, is DGGITQSPKYLFRKEGQNVTLSCEQNLNHDAMYWYRQDPGQGLRLIYYSQIVNDFQKGDIAEGYSVSREKKESFPLTVTSAQKNPTAFYLCASSIGTGINYEQYFGPGTRLTVT.

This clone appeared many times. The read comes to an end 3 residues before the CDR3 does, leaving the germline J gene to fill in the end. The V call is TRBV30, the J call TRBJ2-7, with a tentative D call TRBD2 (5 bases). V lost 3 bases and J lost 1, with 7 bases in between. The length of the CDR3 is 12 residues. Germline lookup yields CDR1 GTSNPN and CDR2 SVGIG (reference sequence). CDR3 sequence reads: CAWSGGSYEQYF. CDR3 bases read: TGTGCCTGGAGCGGCGGGTCCTACGAG.

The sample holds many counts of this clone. The CDR3 is CSVDLGLAGSFSYNEQFF. Partial CDR3 DNA: TGCAGCGTTGATCTGGGACTAGCGGGTTCATTCTCCTACAATGAG. The rearrangement uses TRBV29-1 and TRBJ2-1, with TRBD2 matching 12 bases. The read comes to an end 3 residues before the CDR3 does, leaving the germline J gene to fill in the end. V gave up 3 bases and J gave up 0 bases; unmatched junction bases: 9. CDR1 SQVTM and CDR2 ANQGSEA come from the germline V gene. The CDR3 has 18 amino acids.

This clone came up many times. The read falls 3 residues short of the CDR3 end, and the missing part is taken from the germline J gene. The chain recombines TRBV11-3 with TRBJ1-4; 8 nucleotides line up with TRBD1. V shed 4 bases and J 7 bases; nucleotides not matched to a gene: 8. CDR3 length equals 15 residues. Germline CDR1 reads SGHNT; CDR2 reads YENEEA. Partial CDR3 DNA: TGTGCCAGCAGCTCTACCAGGGGGCGCGGTGAAAAA. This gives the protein CASSSTRGRGEK. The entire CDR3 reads CASSSTRGRGEKLFF.

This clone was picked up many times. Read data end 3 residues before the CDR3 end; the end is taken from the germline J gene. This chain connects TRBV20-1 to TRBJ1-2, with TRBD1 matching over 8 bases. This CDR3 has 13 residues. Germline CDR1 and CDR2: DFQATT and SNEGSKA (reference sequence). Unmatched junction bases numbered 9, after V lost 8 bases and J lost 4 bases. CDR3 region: CSSTGGVGYGYTF. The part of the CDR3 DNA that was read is TGCAGTTCTACAGGGGGAGTAGGCTATGGC.

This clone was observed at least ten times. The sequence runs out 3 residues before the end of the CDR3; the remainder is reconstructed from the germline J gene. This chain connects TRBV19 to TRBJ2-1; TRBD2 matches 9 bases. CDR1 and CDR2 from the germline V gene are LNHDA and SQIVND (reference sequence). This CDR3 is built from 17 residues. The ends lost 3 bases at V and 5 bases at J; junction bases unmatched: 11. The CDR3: CASSISLAGALNNEQFF. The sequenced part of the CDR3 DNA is TGTGCCAGTAGTATCTCGTTAGCGGGGGCCCTAAACAATGAG.